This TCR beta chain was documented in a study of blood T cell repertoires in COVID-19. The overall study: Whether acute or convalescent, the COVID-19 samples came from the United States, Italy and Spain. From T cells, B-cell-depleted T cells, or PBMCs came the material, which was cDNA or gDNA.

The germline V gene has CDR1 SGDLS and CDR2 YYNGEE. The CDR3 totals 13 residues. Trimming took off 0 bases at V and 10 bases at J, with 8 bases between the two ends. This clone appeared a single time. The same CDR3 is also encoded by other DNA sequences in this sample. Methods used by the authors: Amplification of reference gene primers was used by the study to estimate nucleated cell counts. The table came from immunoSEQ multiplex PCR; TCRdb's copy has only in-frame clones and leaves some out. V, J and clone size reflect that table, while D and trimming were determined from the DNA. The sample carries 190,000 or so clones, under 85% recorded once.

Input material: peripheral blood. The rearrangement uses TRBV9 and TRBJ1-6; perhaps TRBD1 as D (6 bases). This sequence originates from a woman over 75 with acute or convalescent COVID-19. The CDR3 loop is CASSVEGGSPLHF. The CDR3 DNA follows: TGTGCCAGCAGCGTAGAAGGGGGATCACCCCTCCACTTT.